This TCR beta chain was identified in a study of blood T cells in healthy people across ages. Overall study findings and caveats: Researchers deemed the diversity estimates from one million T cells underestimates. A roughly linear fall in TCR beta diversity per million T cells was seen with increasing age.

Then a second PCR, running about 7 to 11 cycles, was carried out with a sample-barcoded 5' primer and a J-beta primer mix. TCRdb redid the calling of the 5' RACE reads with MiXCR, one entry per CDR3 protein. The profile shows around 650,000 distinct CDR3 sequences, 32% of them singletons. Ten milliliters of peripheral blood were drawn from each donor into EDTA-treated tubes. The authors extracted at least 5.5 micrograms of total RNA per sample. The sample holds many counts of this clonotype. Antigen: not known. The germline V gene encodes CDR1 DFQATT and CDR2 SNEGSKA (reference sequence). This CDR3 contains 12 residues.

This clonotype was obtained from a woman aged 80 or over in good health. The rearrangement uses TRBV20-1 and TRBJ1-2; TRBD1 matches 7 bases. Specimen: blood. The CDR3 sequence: CTARGGPSGYTF. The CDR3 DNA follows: TGCACCGCCAGAGGGGGCCCCTCTGGCTACACCTTC.